Below are 23 T cell receptor beta chains sequenced from a single sample in a study of PD-L1 blockade in urothelial cancer. The repertoire was sequenced with immunoSEQ multiplex PCR; TCRdb's copy has only in-frame clones and lacks some. Of approximately 30,000 clones listed, roughly 80% are singletons. This specimen consisted of PBMCs, obtained around atezolizumab (anti-PD-L1) treatment. These receptors all stem from a man aged 45-60 years with urothelial cancer.

The chain is built from TRBV9 and TRBJ1-1; TRBD1 is a possible D gene (5 bases). Germline V gene lookup returns CDR1 SGDLS and CDR2 YYNGEE. V was shortened by 4 bases and J by 7 bases, with 8 bases between the two germline ends. This CDR3 contains 11 residues. The CDR3 loop reads CASSIRVEAFF. DNA of the CDR3: TGTGCCAGCAGCATCAGGGTTGAAGCTTTCTTT.

The rearrangement uses TRBV6-5 and TRBJ1-1; TRBD1 matches 7 bases. With 5 bases clipped from V and 10 bases from J, the junction kept 7 bases outside the gene matches. The CDR3 is 12 residues long. CDR1 is MNHEY, CDR2 SVGAGI, per germline. CDR3 residues: CASSKRGTAAFF. Written as DNA, the CDR3 is TGTGCCAGCAGTAAACGGGGGACAGCAGCTTTCTTT.

The V call is TRBV28, the J call TRBJ1-5; tentatively, D is TRBD1 (5 bases). The CDR3 has 14 residues. The V and J ends lost 3 bases and 7 bases respectively, with 13 bases between them. CDR1 and CDR2 from the germline V gene are MDHEN and SYDVKM. The CDR3 is CASSLSRVGQPQHF. CDR3 sequence (DNA): TGTGCCAGCAGTTTGTCCAGGGTAGGACAGCCCCAGCATTTT.

This rearrangement joins TRBV27 to TRBJ1-1, with 7 bases aligning to TRBD1. There are 14 residues in the CDR3. Germline CDR1 is MNHEY and CDR2 is SMNVEV (reference sequence). V trimming: 4 bases; J trimming: 7 bases; junction bases outside the gene matches: 9. The CDR3 here is CASSSAGTVFEAFF. CDR3 in DNA: TGTGCCAGCAGTTCCGCCGGGACAGTTTTTGAAGCTTTCTTT.

The chain has TRBV7-2 and TRBJ2-4, with 9 positions matching TRBD2. The CDR3 consists of 15 residues. Trimming at V came to 5 bases and at J to 4 bases, leaving 6 bases not matched to a gene. Germline loops: CDR1 SGHTA, CDR2 FQGNSA. CDR3 nucleotide sequence: TGTGCCAGCAGCCCGATGGCGGGGGGGAAAAACATTCAGTACTTC. This gives the protein CASSPMAGGKNIQYF.

V gene TRBV27 combines with J gene TRBJ2-1, with TRBD2 matching over 13 bases. The CDR3 sequence is 18 residues long. V lost 3 bases and J lost 6; bases outside the gene matches: 11. Germline values: CDR1 MNHEY, CDR2 SMNVEV (reference sequence). This CDR3 is CASSFRSTSGRTSNEQFF. CDR3 bases: TGTGCCAGCAGTTTCCGCTCGACTAGCGGGAGGACGAGCAATGAGCAGTTCTTC.

The chain has TRBV18 and TRBJ1-5, with 7 bases aligning to TRBD1. The V gene end was trimmed by 4 bases and the J gene end by 3 bases; junction bases not matched to a gene: 6. The CDR3 is made up of 15 amino acids. The germline CDR1 and CDR2 sequences are KGHSH and LQKENI. This CDR3 reads CASSRVTGINQPQHF. The CDR3 DNA is TGTGCCAGCTCACGGGTGACAGGGATCAATCAGCCCCAGCATTTT.

This chain connects TRBV7-7 to TRBJ2-2, with 8 bases lining up with TRBD1. CDR3 length equals 14 residues. The V gene's germline CDR1 is SSHAT and CDR2 FNYEAQ (reference sequence). The CDR3 sequence: CASGLTGATGELFF. CDR3 in DNA: TGTGCTAGCGGATTGACAGGGGCCACCGGGGAGCTGTTTTTT.

The genes are TRBV10-2 and TRBJ2-2; 8 positions agree with TRBD2. The CDR3 has 16 amino acids. J gave up 6 bases and V 3 bases, and 9 bases lay outside the gene matches. CDR1 and CDR2 from the germline V gene are WSHSY and SAAADI. CDR3 in DNA: TGCGCCAGCAGTGAACAGGGACTAGGTGGTTCCGGGGAGCTGTTTTTT. It codes for CASSEQGLGGSGELFF.

The chain links TRBV19 to TRBJ2-7; 10 bases align to TRBD1. The CDR3 sequence is 15 residues long. The J segment lost 4 bases and the V segment lost 4 bases, leaving 7 bases of the junction unmatched. In germline, CDR1 is LNHDA, CDR2 SQIVND (reference sequence). CDR3 sequence: CASSRAGTGAYEQYF. The CDR3 bases are TGTGCCAGTAGTAGGGCCGGGACAGGGGCGTACGAGCAGTACTTC.

This sequence joins TRBV5-1 and TRBJ1-4; the match to TRBD1 covers 8 bases. The CDR3 extends over 15 amino acids. The V gene's germline CDR1 is SGHRS and CDR2 YFSETQ. The junction had 7 bases not matched to a gene; V was cut back by 1 base and J by 8 bases. The CDR3, as DNA: TGCGCCAGCAGCTTGAATCAGGGGGCCCGGGAAAAACTGTTTTTT. Protein sequence: CASSLNQGAREKLFF.

This chain connects TRBV2 to TRBJ1-2; D call uncertain. Germline V gene data show CDR1 as SNHLY and CDR2 as FYNNEI. The V end lost 4 bases, the J end lost 5 bases, and 14 bases lay between the germline ends. The length of the CDR3 is 14 residues. The CDR3 DNA follows: TGTGCCAGCAGTGTTGGCCCTCCCGGGTATGGCTACACCTTC. Its translation is CASSVGPPGYGYTF.

The chain employs TRBV6-5 and TRBJ2-2; no definite D call. CDR1 MNHEY and CDR2 SVGAGI come from the germline V gene. This CDR3 is 13 amino acids long. Trimming left V 5 bases short and J 2 bases short, with 6 bases between. CDR3 sequence reads: CASSGPNTGELFF. In DNA, the CDR3 is TGTGCCAGCAGTGGCCCAAACACCGGGGAGCTGTTTTTT.

V and J are TRBV7-6 and TRBJ2-5; TRBD2 aligns across 14 bases. The CDR3 loop spans 15 amino acids. Germline V CDR1 and CDR2: SGHVS, FNYEAQ. With V trimmed by 5 bases and J by 4 bases, 3 bases remained unmatched. This CDR3 reads CASSIGLAGGETQYF. The CDR3 DNA is TGTGCCAGCAGCATCGGACTAGCGGGGGGAGAGACCCAGTACTTC. The whole variable domain, remainder taken from reference TRBV7-6 and TRBJ2-5, is GAGVSQSPRYKVTKRGQDVALRCDPISGHVSLYWYRQALGQGPEFLTYFNYEAQQDKSGLPNDRFSAERPEGSISTLTIQRTEQRDSAMYRCASSIGLAGGETQYFGPGTRLLVL.

The chain employs TRBV7-9 and TRBJ2-1; 10 positions agree with TRBD2. The CDR3 has 15 residues. The germline V gene has CDR1 SEHNR and CDR2 FQNEAQ (reference sequence). V shed 3 bases and J 4 bases; nucleotides not matched to a gene: 3. The chain's CDR3 is CASSLPSGRYNEQFF. The CDR3 DNA follows: TGTGCCAGCAGCTTGCCTAGCGGGAGATACAATGAGCAGTTCTTC. Using reference TRBV7-9 and TRBJ2-1 for the parts outside the CDR3, the full variable domain is DTGVSQNPRHKITKRGQNVTFRCDPISEHNRLYWYRQTLGQGPEFLTYFQNEAQLEKSRLLSDRFSAERPKGSFSTLEIQRTEQGDSAMYLCASSLPSGRYNEQFFGPGTRLTVL.

The V gene is TRBV15, the J gene TRBJ1-4; 7 bases fit TRBD1. The CDR3 is made up of 12 amino acids. The junction had 0 bases not matched to a gene; V was cut back by 5 bases and J by 6 bases. Germline assignment: CDR1 LNHNV and CDR2 YYDKDF (reference sequence). The CDR3 coding sequence is TGTGCCACCAGCGGGACAGATGAAAAACTGTTTTTT. As protein: CATSGTDEKLFF.

The CDR3 DNA is TGTGCCAGCAGCTTGGAACTAGCGGGGGCCGGGGAGCTGTTTTTT. Protein sequence: CASSLELAGAGELFF. The chain recombines TRBV5-4 with TRBJ2-2; 11 nucleotides align to TRBD2. From germline, CDR1 is SGHNT and CDR2 YYREEE (reference sequence). The CDR3 spans 15 residues. The ends lost 0 bases at V and 6 bases at J; junction bases unmatched: 1.

The rearrangement uses TRBV7-9 and TRBJ2-7; possibly TRBD1 for D (5 bases). The ends were cut back, 7 bases at V and 4 bases at J, with 14 bases in the middle. The CDR3 totals 13 residues. Germline lookup yields CDR1 SEHNR and CDR2 FQNEAQ (reference sequence). CDR3 loop: CASTPGRAYEQYF. The CDR3, as DNA: TGTGCCAGCACCCCCGGCAGGGCTTACGAGCAGTACTTC.

CDR3 nucleotide sequence: TGTGCCAGCAGCTTAGCCCGGACTAGCGGGGACGAGCAGTACTTC. It encodes CASSLARTSGDEQYF. The chain employs TRBV7-8 and TRBJ2-7; 12 nucleotides line up with TRBD2. This CDR3 contains 15 residues. Looked up from germline, CDR1 is SGHVS and CDR2 is FQNEAQ. The trim removed 0 bases at V and 5 bases at J, leaving 2 bases unmatched.

V is TRBV9 and J is TRBJ2-1; D may be TRBD2 (5 bases). Per the germline V gene, CDR1 is SGDLS and CDR2 is YYNGEE. The CDR3 loop spans 16 amino acids. Trimming removed 0 bases at V and 3 bases at J, with 13 bases between. The CDR3 is CASSVGAAGVYNEQFF. CDR3 coding DNA: TGTGCCAGCAGCGTAGGGGCAGCCGGGGTCTACAATGAGCAGTTCTTC.

As DNA, the CDR3 is TGCAGCGTTGCCCAGGGGGCGAGCTCCTACGAGCAGTACTTC. It specifies CSVAQGASSYEQYF. This chain links TRBV29-1 with TRBJ2-7, with TRBD1 matching 8 bases. CDR3 length equals 14 residues. Germline V CDR1 and CDR2: SQVTM, ANQGSEA. The J segment lost 0 bases and the V segment lost 4 bases, leaving 5 bases of the junction unmatched.

The chain joins TRBV9 to TRBJ1-6; 11 bases map to TRBD1. This CDR3 has 14 amino acids. The germline V gene has CDR1 SGDLS and CDR2 YYNGEE. V lost 7 bases and J lost 9; bases outside the gene matches: 6. This CDR3 reads CASAGQGAGSPLHF. CDR3 DNA: TGTGCCAGCGCTGGACAGGGGGCGGGTTCACCCCTCCACTTT.

The rearrangement links TRBV6-5 to TRBJ1-1; 10 bases map to TRBD1. The CDR3 consists of 15 residues. The V gene end was trimmed by 6 bases and the J gene end by 4 bases; junction bases not matched to a gene: 8. CDR1 and CDR2 (germline): MNHEY, SVGAGI. Written as DNA, the CDR3 is TGTGCCAGCAGCCTGACAGGGGGCAGGGGCACTGAAGCTTTCTTT. Protein product: CASSLTGGRGTEAFF.